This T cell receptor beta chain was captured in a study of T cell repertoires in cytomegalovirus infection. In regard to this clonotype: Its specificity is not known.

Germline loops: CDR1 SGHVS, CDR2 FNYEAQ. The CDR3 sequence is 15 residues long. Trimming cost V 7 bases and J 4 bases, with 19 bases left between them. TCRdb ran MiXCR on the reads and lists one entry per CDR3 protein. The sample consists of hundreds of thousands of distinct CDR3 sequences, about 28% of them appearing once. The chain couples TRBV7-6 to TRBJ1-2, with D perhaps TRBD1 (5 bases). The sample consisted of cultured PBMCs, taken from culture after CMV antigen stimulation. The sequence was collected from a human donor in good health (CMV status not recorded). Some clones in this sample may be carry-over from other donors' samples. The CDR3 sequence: CASNSGDRLTYGYTF. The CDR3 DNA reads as TGTGCCAGCAACAGTGGGGACCGGTTGACCTATGGCTACACCTTC.